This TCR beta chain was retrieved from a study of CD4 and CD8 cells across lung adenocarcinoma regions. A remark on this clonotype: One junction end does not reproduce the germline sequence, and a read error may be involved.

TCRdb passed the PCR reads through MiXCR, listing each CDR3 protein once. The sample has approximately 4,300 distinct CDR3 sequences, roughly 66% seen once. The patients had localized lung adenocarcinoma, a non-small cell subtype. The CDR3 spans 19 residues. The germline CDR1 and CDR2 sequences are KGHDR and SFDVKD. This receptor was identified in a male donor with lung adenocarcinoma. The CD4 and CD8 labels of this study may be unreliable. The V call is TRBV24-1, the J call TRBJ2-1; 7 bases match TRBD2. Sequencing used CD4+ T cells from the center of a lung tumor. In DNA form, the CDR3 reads TGTGCCACCAGTGACCCCCTTTGGTCTAGCGGCGGTGACACAGAGACGCAGTACTTT. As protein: CATSDPLWSSGGDTETQYF.